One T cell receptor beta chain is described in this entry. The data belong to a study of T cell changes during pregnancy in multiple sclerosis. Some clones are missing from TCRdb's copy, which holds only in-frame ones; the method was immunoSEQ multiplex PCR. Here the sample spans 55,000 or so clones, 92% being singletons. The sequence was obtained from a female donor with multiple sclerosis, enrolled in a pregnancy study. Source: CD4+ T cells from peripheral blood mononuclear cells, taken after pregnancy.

The CDR3 protein is CASRTTGTGPEQYF. The CDR3 nucleotides read TGTGCCAGCAGGACAACCGGGACAGGGCCCGAGCAGTACTTC. The chain combines TRBV14 with TRBJ2-7, with 9 nucleotides matching TRBD1. J was trimmed by 6 bases and V by 6 bases; bases with no gene match: 9. Germline V gene sequence: CDR1 SGHDN, CDR2 FVKESK. The CDR3 length is 14 residues.